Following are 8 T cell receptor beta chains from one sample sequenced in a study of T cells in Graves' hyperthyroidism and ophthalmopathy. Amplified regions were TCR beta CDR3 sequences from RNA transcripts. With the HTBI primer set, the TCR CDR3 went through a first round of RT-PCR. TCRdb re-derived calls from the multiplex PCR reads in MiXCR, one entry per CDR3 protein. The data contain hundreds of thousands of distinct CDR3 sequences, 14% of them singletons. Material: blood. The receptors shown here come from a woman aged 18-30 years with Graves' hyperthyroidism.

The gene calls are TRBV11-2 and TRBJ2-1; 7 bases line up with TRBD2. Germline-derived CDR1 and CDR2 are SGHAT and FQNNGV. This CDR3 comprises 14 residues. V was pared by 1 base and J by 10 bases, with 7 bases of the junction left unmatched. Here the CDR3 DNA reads TGTGCCAGCAGCTTAGTGAGGTGGGGGGGGGAGCAGTTCTTC. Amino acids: CASSLVRWGGEQFF.

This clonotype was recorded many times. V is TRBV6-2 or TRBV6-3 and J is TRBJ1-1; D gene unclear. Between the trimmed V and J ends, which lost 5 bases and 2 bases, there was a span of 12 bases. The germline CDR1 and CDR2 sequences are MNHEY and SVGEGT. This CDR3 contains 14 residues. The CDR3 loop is CASSVYPSNTEAFF. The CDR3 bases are TGTGCCAGCAGTGTGTACCCATCCAACACTGAAGCTTTCTTT.

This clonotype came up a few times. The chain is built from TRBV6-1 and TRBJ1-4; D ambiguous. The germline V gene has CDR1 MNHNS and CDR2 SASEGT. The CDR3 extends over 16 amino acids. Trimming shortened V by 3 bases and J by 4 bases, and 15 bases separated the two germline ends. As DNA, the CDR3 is TGTGCCAGCAGTGAGAGTCCTGATGGGGTTAATGAAAAACTGTTTTTT. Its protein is CASSESPDGVNEKLFF.

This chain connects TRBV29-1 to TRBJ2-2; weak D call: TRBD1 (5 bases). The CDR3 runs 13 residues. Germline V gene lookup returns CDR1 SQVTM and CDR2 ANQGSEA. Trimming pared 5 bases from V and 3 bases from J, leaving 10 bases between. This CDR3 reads CSVQGVDTGELFF. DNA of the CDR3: TGCAGCGTTCAGGGCGTTGACACCGGGGAGCTGTTTTTT.

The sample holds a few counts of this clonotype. The DNA for the CDR3 is TGTGCCAGTAGTATAGATCGGCCGGGAGCTAATTCACCCCTCCACTTT. Its translation is CASSIDRPGANSPLHF. The chain links TRBV19 to TRBJ1-6; D unclear. Per the germline V gene, CDR1 is LNHDA and CDR2 is SQIVND (reference sequence). V was shortened by 0 bases and J by 6 bases, with 12 bases between the two germline ends. This CDR3 is 16 amino acids long.

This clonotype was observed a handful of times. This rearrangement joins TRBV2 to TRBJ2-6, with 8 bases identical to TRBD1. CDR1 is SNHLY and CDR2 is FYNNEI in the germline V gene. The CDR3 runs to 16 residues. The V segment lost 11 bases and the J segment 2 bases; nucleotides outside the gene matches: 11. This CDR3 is CARLTGASPGANVLTF. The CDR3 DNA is TGTGCCCGGCTGACAGGGGCCTCGCCTGGGGCCAACGTCCTGACTTTC.

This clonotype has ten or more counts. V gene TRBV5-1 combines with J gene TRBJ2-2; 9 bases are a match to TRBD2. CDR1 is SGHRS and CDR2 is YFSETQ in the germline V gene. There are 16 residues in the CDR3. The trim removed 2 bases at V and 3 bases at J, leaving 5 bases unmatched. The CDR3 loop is CASSFATSGHTGELFF. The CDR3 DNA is TGCGCCAGCAGCTTTGCCACTAGCGGGCACACCGGGGAGCTGTTTTTT.

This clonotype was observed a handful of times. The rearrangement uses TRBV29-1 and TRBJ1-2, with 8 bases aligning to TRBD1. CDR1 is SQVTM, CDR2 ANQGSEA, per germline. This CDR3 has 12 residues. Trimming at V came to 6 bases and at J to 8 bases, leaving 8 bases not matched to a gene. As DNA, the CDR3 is TGCAGCGTCCGATCAGGGGGCGAAGGCTACACCTTC. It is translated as CSVRSGGEGYTF.